The T cell receptor (beta chain) under discussion was sequenced for a study of CD8+CD57+ T cells in acquired aplastic anemia. In the study overall: Sorted CD4+ and CD8+ cells yielded DNA averaging around 3.5 ug.

Germline CDR1 DFQATT, CDR2 SNEGSKA (reference sequence). Trimming cost V 5 bases and J 7 bases; bases outside gene matches: 6. This CDR3 spans 12 amino acids. An expansion of CD8+CD57+ cells by flow cytometry had been shown in patients chosen for sequencing. When blood sampling took place, the patients had received no therapy. Study-wide results and caveats: Patients and controls shared 25 to 30 CD8+ CDR3 sequences.

Note on this clonotype: As yet, its antigen is unknown.

Both TCR beta VDJ combination and CDR3 sequence profiling were carried out. Genomic DNA was the template for this profiling. TCRdb ran MiXCR on the reads and lists one entry per CDR3 protein. The sample lists just over 200,000 distinct CDR3 sequences; roughly two thirds were seen once. V and J are TRBV20-1 and TRBJ1-1, with 8 bases lining up with TRBD1. The sequence was collected from a human donor with aplastic anemia. The specimen sequenced was sorted CD4+, CD8+, or CD8+CD57+ T cells (not recorded which) from PBMCs. As DNA, the CDR3 is TGCAGTGCTGCCAGGGGGCTGGGTGAAGCTTTCTTT. Its protein product is CSAARGLGEAFF.